This is a list of T cell receptor beta chains from one sample in a study of blood T cell repertoires in COVID-19. The protocol was immunoSEQ multiplex PCR, while the TCRdb copy is restricted to in-frame clones and leaves out a portion. The sample includes about 350,000 clones, 75% to 90% seen only once; the top ten take just under 6.5%. Sequencing input: peripheral blood. These receptors all come from a woman aged 50 to 60 with COVID-19, enrolled during active disease. Both conserved end residues are part of each CDR3. A D gene is named only where the DNA matches it firmly. A clone size is listed for some rows: how often the clone was seen (once, few, many), or a class if it is expanded.

d_call clone_size j_call cdr3_length v_call cdr3_aa cdr3_nt
- - TRBJ2-1 11 TRBV6-5 CASSGGGEQFF TGTGCCAGCTCAGGAGGCGGTGAGCAGTTCTTC
- - TRBJ1-1 14 TRBV2 CASSDGLGGAEAFF TGTGCCAGCAGTGACGGTCTGGGAGGCGCTGAAGCTTTCTTT
- - TRBJ1-1 16 TRBV7-9 CASSLGGLPMNTEAFF TGTGCCAGCAGCTTAGGGGGACTACCCATGAACACTGAAGCTTTCTTT
- - TRBJ1-6 15 TRBV30 CAWRAQGLNNSPLHF TGTGCCTGGAGAGCCCAAGGACTAAATAATTCACCCCTCCACTTT
TRBD2 - TRBJ2-7 17 TRBV30 CASNPGLAGPRAYEQYF TGTGCCTCAAACCCGGGACTAGCGGGACCACGGGCCTACGAGCAGTACTTC
- - TRBJ1-2 13 TRBV2 CASTGGVGYGYTF TGTGCCAGCACCGGGGGAGTGGGCTATGGCTACACCTTC
TRBD2 - TRBJ2-5 17 TRBV7-2 CASSLAQAGGPWETQYF TGTGCCAGCAGCTTAGCGCAAGCGGGAGGGCCTTGGGAGACCCAGTACTTC
- - TRBJ1-1 11 TRBV9 CASSPEDYIFF TGTGCCAGCAGCCCCGAGGATTATATCTTCTTT
- - TRBJ1-1 14 TRBV11-3 CASSPGGSYTEAFF TGTGCCAGCTCCCCGGGGGGCTCCTACACTGAAGCTTTCTTT
- - TRBJ2-7 19 TRBV18 CASSPGTGVLAGSSYEQYF TGTGCCAGCTCTCCCGGGACAGGGGTACTAGCGGGATCCTCCTACGAGCAGTACTTC
TRBD1 - TRBJ1-1 13 TRBV2 CASKQGANTEAFF TGTGCCAGTAAACAGGGGGCCAATACTGAAGCTTTCTTT
TRBD1 few TRBJ1-5 15 TRBV19 CASSMAGQGGQPQHF TGTGCCAGTAGTATGGCGGGACAGGGAGGGCAGCCCCAGCATTTT
- - TRBJ1-6 15 TRBV4-2 CASSQGDTHNSPLHF TGTGCCAGCAGCCAAGGGGACACCCATAATTCACCCCTCCACTTT
- - TRBJ1-6 14 TRBV6-5 CASRLGAQDSPLHF TGTGCCAGCAGACTTGGGGCCCAGGACTCACCCCTCCACTTT
TRBD2 - TRBJ2-1 15 TRBV13 CASSLTAGANNEQFF TGTGCCAGCAGCTTAACGGCGGGAGCGAACAATGAGCAGTTCTTC
TRBD2 - TRBJ2-1 16 TRBV19 CASSAGDYQAYNEQFF TGTGCCAGTAGTGCGGGGGACTACCAAGCCTACAATGAGCAGTTCTTC
- - TRBJ1-4 15 TRBV7-9 CASSLGAATNEKLFF TGTGCCAGCAGCTTAGGGGCAGCAACTAATGAAAAACTGTTTTTT
TRBD1 - TRBJ2-3 13 TRBV29-1 CSVDRGQTDTQYF TGCAGCGTTGACAGGGGGCAGACAGATACGCAGTATTTT
TRBD2 - TRBJ2-1 14 TRBV18 CASSPGTSVNEQFF TGTGCCAGCTCACCCGGGACTAGCGTCAATGAGCAGTTCTTC
- - TRBJ2-1 12 TRBV19 CASSIPQGNQFF TGTGCCAGTAGTATTCCCCAGGGAAATCAGTTCTTC
TRBD1 - TRBJ2-7 15 TRBV7-7 CASSLGQGPTYEQYF TGTGCCAGCAGCTTGGGACAGGGTCCTACCTACGAGCAGTACTTC
- - TRBJ1-2 15 TRBV18 CASSPSRNTNYGYTF TGTGCCAGCTCACCATCGAGGAATACTAACTATGGCTACACCTTC